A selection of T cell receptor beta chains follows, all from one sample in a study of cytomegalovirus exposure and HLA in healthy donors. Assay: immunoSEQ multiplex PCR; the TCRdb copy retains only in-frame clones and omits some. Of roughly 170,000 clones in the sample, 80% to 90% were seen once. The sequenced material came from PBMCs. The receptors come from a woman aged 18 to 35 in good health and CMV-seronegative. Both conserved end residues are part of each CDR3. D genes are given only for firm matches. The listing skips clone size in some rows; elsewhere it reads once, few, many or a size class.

CDR3aa: CASSYSTGELTEAFF
CDR3nt: TGTGCCAGCAGTTACTCAACGGGTGAATTGACTGAAGCTTTCTTT
v_gene: TRBV6-5
j_gene: TRBJ1-1
d_gene: NA
abundance: NA

CDR3aa: CAISASQGNQETQYF
CDR3nt: TGTGCCATCAGTGCTTCGCAGGGGAACCAAGAGACCCAGTACTTC
v_gene: TRBV10-3
j_gene: TRBJ2-5
d_gene: NA
abundance: NA

CDR3aa: CASSQDRPHQPQHF
CDR3nt: TGTGCCAGCAGCCAGGACAGGCCCCATCAGCCCCAGCATTTT
v_gene: TRBV4-2
j_gene: TRBJ1-5
d_gene: TRBD1
abundance: NA

CDR3aa: CASSGGLSTDTQYF
CDR3nt: TGTGCCAGCAGCGGGGGACTCAGCACAGATACGCAGTATTTT
v_gene: TRBV9
j_gene: TRBJ2-3
d_gene: NA
abundance: NA

CDR3aa: CASSLGTTSHEQYF
CDR3nt: TGTGCCAGCAGTTTGGGGACTACTTCTCACGAGCAGTACTTC
v_gene: TRBV27
j_gene: TRBJ2-7
d_gene: TRBD2
abundance: NA

CDR3aa: CASRRGTNSGNTIYF
CDR3nt: TGTGCCAGCCGTCGAGGGACAAACTCTGGAAACACCATATATTTT
v_gene: TRBV7-9
j_gene: TRBJ1-3
d_gene: NA
abundance: NA

CDR3aa: CASSQELISIRGNYSNQPQHF
CDR3nt: TGCGCCAGCAGCCAAGAGCTTATCAGCATCAGGGGGAATTATAGCAATCAGCCCCAGCATTTT
v_gene: TRBV4-1
j_gene: TRBJ1-5
d_gene: TRBD1
abundance: NA

CDR3aa: CSPVRQKTDTQYF
CDR3nt: TGCAGCCCCGTCAGACAGAAAACAGATACGCAGTATTTT
v_gene: TRBV29-1
j_gene: TRBJ2-3
d_gene: NA
abundance: NA

CDR3aa: CASNQNNSPLHF
CDR3nt: TGTGCCAGCAATCAAAATAATTCACCCCTCCACTTT
v_gene: TRBV28
j_gene: TRBJ1-6
d_gene: NA
abundance: once

CDR3aa: CASQGPVNTEAFF
CDR3nt: TGTGCCAGCCAGGGGCCGGTGAACACTGAAGCTTTCTTT
v_gene: TRBV27
j_gene: TRBJ1-1
d_gene: NA
abundance: NA

CDR3aa: CASSLRASFHSGANVLTF
CDR3nt: TGTGCCAGCAGCTTAAGGGCCAGCTTCCACTCTGGGGCCAACGTCCTGACTTTC
v_gene: TRBV7-3
j_gene: TRBJ2-6
d_gene: NA
abundance: few

CDR3aa: CASSPPSGISTGELFF
CDR3nt: TGTGCCAGCTCACCACCTAGCGGCATTTCCACCGGGGAGCTGTTTTTT
v_gene: TRBV18
j_gene: TRBJ2-2
d_gene: NA
abundance: NA

CDR3aa: CASKTNTEAFF
CDR3nt: TGTGCCAGCAAGACAAACACTGAAGCTTTCTTT
v_gene: TRBV6-5
j_gene: TRBJ1-1
d_gene: NA
abundance: NA

CDR3aa: CASSLVGEENTEAFF
CDR3nt: TGTGCCAGCAGCCTCGTAGGGGAGGAGAACACTGAAGCTTTCTTT
v_gene: TRBV7-9
j_gene: TRBJ1-1
d_gene: NA
abundance: NA

CDR3aa: CASQADWNTDTQYF
CDR3nt: TGTGCCAGCCAAGCGGACTGGAACACAGATACGCAGTATTTT
v_gene: TRBV2
j_gene: TRBJ2-3
d_gene: NA
abundance: NA

CDR3aa: CAWGTGDYGYTF
CDR3nt: TGTGCCTGGGGGACAGGGGACTATGGCTACACCTTC
v_gene: TRBV30
j_gene: TRBJ1-2
d_gene: TRBD1
abundance: NA

CDR3aa: CASTKTGGRSYEQYF
CDR3nt: TGTGCCAGCACTAAGACAGGGGGCCGATCCTACGAGCAGTACTTC
v_gene: TRBV6-1
j_gene: TRBJ2-7
d_gene: TRBD1
abundance: few

CDR3aa: CASRSGRTGEKRGSWEQYF
CDR3nt: TGTGCCAGCAGGTCCGGTAGGACAGGGGAAAAGCGAGGCTCTTGGGAGCAGTACTTC
v_gene: TRBV6-4
j_gene: TRBJ2-7
d_gene: TRBD1
abundance: NA

CDR3aa: CATNRVPWNTEAFF
CDR3nt: TGTGCCACAAACAGGGTACCTTGGAACACTGAAGCTTTCTTT
v_gene: TRBV6-5
j_gene: TRBJ1-1
d_gene: NA
abundance: NA

CDR3aa: CASRANRYNEQFF
CDR3nt: TGTGCCAGCAGGGCGAACAGGTACAATGAGCAGTTCTTC
v_gene: TRBV6-6
j_gene: TRBJ2-1
d_gene: NA
abundance: NA

CDR3aa: CASSSTFGRDRYEQYF
CDR3nt: TGTGCCAGCAGCTCCACTTTCGGGCGGGATAGGTACGAGCAGTACTTC
v_gene: TRBV11-2
j_gene: TRBJ2-7
d_gene: NA
abundance: NA

CDR3aa: CASSVGGGEQFF
CDR3nt: TGTGCCAGCAGCGTAGGAGGGGGTGAGCAGTTCTTC
v_gene: TRBV9
j_gene: TRBJ2-1
d_gene: NA
abundance: NA

CDR3aa: CASNARDSYTDTQYF
CDR3nt: TGTGCCAGCAACGCCCGGGACAGCTACACAGATACGCAGTATTTT
v_gene: TRBV2
j_gene: TRBJ2-3
d_gene: TRBD1
abundance: NA

CDR3aa: CASSLGRGNYNEQFF
CDR3nt: TGTGCCAGCAGCTTAGGCCGCGGTAACTACAATGAGCAGTTCTTC
v_gene: TRBV11-3
j_gene: TRBJ2-1
d_gene: NA
abundance: few

CDR3aa: CASSVEGRGEQFF
CDR3nt: TGTGCCAGCAGTGTGGAGGGACGGGGTGAGCAGTTCTTC
v_gene: TRBV2
j_gene: TRBJ2-1
d_gene: NA
abundance: NA

CDR3aa: CADSFRDKTYEQYF
CDR3nt: TGTGCCGACTCGTTCCGGGACAAGACCTACGAGCAGTACTTC
v_gene: TRBV28
j_gene: TRBJ2-7
d_gene: NA
abundance: few

CDR3aa: CASSYRGLAGWYEQYF
CDR3nt: TGTGCCAGCAGTTACCGGGGACTAGCGGGATGGTACGAGCAGTACTTC
v_gene: TRBV6-5
j_gene: TRBJ2-7
d_gene: TRBD2
abundance: few

CDR3aa: CASSGQGATDTQYF
CDR3nt: TGCGCCAGCAGCGGACAGGGGGCTACAGATACGCAGTATTTT
v_gene: TRBV5-1
j_gene: TRBJ2-3
d_gene: TRBD1
abundance: NA

CDR3aa: CASSYPNRGKNSPLHF
CDR3nt: TGTGCCAGCAGTTACCCTAACAGGGGGAAGAATTCACCCCTCCACTTT
v_gene: TRBV6-5
j_gene: TRBJ1-6
d_gene: TRBD1
abundance: NA

CDR3aa: CSAEYQETQYF
CDR3nt: TGCAGTGCTGAGTACCAAGAGACCCAGTACTTC
v_gene: TRBV20-1
j_gene: TRBJ2-5
d_gene: NA
abundance: few

CDR3aa: CASSLGAGNTEAFF
CDR3nt: TGCGCCAGCAGCTTGGGGGCGGGAAACACTGAAGCTTTCTTT
v_gene: TRBV5-1
j_gene: TRBJ1-1
d_gene: NA
abundance: NA

CDR3aa: CASSSLTNGETQYF
CDR3nt: TGTGCCAGCAGTTCCCTTACTAATGGGGAGACCCAGTACTTC
v_gene: TRBV6-5
j_gene: TRBJ2-5
d_gene: NA
abundance: NA

CDR3aa: CASSTQQGVNTEAFF
CDR3nt: TGTGCCAGTAGTACGCAGCAGGGGGTGAACACTGAAGCTTTCTTT
v_gene: TRBV19
j_gene: TRBJ1-1
d_gene: TRBD1
abundance: NA

CDR3aa: CASSFRGTSGRWNEQYF
CDR3nt: TGTGCCAGCAGTTTTAGGGGTACTAGCGGGAGGTGGAACGAGCAGTACTTC
v_gene: TRBV27
j_gene: TRBJ2-7
d_gene: TRBD2
abundance: NA